A selection of T cell receptor beta chains follows, all from one sample in a study of blood T cell repertoires in COVID-19. Assay used: immunoSEQ multiplex PCR; TCRdb lists only in-frame clones, some missing. The repertoire includes approximately 200,000 clones, approximately 86% of them detected once, and approximately 4.8% sits in the top ten. The sample consisted of PBMCs or T cells enriched from blood (not recorded which). Receptors were obtained from a woman between 25 and 40 years old who had been exposed to COVID-19. The CDR3 runs from the conserved cysteine through the conserved F or W. The D gene is left open where the match is weak. Where a row states a size, it is once, few, many or the class of an expanded clone; other rows omit it.

j_gene	d_gene	v_gene	abundance	CDR3nt	CDR3aa
TRBJ1-3	NA	TRBV13	few	TGTGCCAGCAGCCGGGAATTCTCAACTGGAAACACCATATATTTT	CASSREFSTGNTIYF
TRBJ2-3	NA	TRBV18	NA	TGTGCCAGCTCACCACTCCCGTGGACAGCTAGCACAGATACGCAGTATTTT	CASSPLPWTASTDTQYF
TRBJ2-7	NA	TRBV11-3	NA	TGTGCCAGCAGCTATGGACACCCCTACGAGCAGTACTTC	CASSYGHPYEQYF
TRBJ1-6	NA	TRBV3-1/TRBV3-2	NA	TGTGCCAGCAGCTCTGGGGGCGAGGGTCGTTCACCCCTCCACTTT	CASSSGGEGRSPLHF
TRBJ1-3	NA	TRBV7-2	NA	TGTGCCAGCAGCCCACAGGGCACATCTGCAAACACCATATATTTT	CASSPQGTSANTIYF
TRBJ1-2	TRBD1	TRBV5-1	NA	TGCGCCAGCAGCTTGGATACAGGGGGCGTTTGGGATGGCTACACCTTC	CASSLDTGGVWDGYTF
TRBJ1-1	NA	TRBV21-1	NA	TGTGCCAGCAGTGCACAGGGGGTAGAGGAAGCTTTCTTT	CASSAQGVEEAFF
TRBJ2-7	TRBD2	TRBV24-1	NA	TGTGCCACCAGTGACCCCGGGACTAGCGGCCACGAGCAGTACTTC	CATSDPGTSGHEQYF
TRBJ1-5	NA	TRBV12-3/TRBV12-4	NA	TGTGCCAGCAGTTTTGATGGGCATCAGCCCCAGCATTTT	CASSFDGHQPQHF
TRBJ1-3	TRBD1	TRBV10-3	NA	TGTGCCATCAGCCAGACAGGGTCAGTTGGAAACACCATATATTTT	CAISQTGSVGNTIYF
TRBJ2-7	NA	TRBV21-1	NA	TGTGCCAGCAGCAAAGGCAGCGGGGGGGCCTACGAGCAGTACTTC	CASSKGSGGAYEQYF
TRBJ1-2	NA	TRBV7-9	NA	TGTGCCAGCAGCCCGGGTAAAGGCTACACCTTC	CASSPGKGYTF
TRBJ2-2	TRBD1	TRBV4-1	NA	TGCGCCAGCAGCCGGATTCAGGGGGACGCGAACACCGGGGAGCTGTTTTTT	CASSRIQGDANTGELFF
TRBJ2-3	TRBD2	TRBV9	NA	TGTGCCAGCAGCGCCCAGCCTCTAGCGGGGGGGACAGATACGCAGTATTTT	CASSAQPLAGGTDTQYF
TRBJ1-5	NA	TRBV7-4	NA	TGTGCCAGCAGCCTAAACTCAGAGGCCGCATCAACAGGGCATAAATGCAATCAGCCCCAGCATTTT	CASSLNSEAASTGHKCNQPQHF
TRBJ2-2	NA	TRBV27	NA	TGTGCCAGCAGGTGGTCGGGGAACACCGGGGAGCTGTTTTTT	CASRWSGNTGELFF
TRBJ1-1	TRBD1	TRBV30	once	TGTGCCTGGAGTTTACAGGGGGACACTGAAGCTTTCTTT	CAWSLQGDTEAFF
TRBJ1-1	TRBD1	TRBV6-6	NA	TGTGCCAGCACCCTTACTGGACAGGGTGAGACTGAAGCTTTCTTT	CASTLTGQGETEAFF
TRBJ2-7	NA	TRBV29-1	NA	TGCAGCGTTGAAGATCCAAATCCGAGGGCCGAGCAGTACTTC	CSVEDPNPRAEQYF
TRBJ1-4	TRBD1	TRBV19	NA	TGTGCCAGTAGTCACAATCCCGGACAGGGGAAGAATGAAAAACTGTTTTTT	CASSHNPGQGKNEKLFF
TRBJ2-7	TRBD1	TRBV23-1	few	TGCGCCAGCAGTCGAAGACAGGGGGACAGTACCGAGCAGTACTTC	CASSRRQGDSTEQYF
TRBJ1-4	TRBD1	TRBV7-9	NA	TGTGCCAGCAGCCCCGGGACAGGGCGGGAAAAACTGTTTTTT	CASSPGTGREKLFF
TRBJ1-3	NA	TRBV6-5	NA	TGTGCCAGCAGAAGGACAGTTTCTGGAAACACCATATATTTT	CASRRTVSGNTIYF